One sample yielded the 5 T cell receptor beta chains listed below, sequenced in a study of blood T cell repertoires in COVID-19. Profiling relied on immunoSEQ multiplex PCR, and the TCRdb table lists in-frame clones only, not all of them. Of about 46,000 clones listed, 85% to 90% were seen once; the top ten hold approximately 15%. The material sequenced was peripheral blood. All receptors derive from a human donor in a cohort sampled during active COVID-19.

The chain joins TRBV7-9 to TRBJ2-7; D gene uncertain. V was shortened by 5 bases and J by 0 bases, with 8 bases between the two germline ends. From germline, CDR1 is SEHNR and CDR2 FQNEAQ (reference sequence). CDR3 length equals 13 residues. DNA of the CDR3: TGTGCCAGCAGCGCAGGCCACTCCTACGAGCAGTACTTC. Protein product: CASSAGHSYEQYF.

The rearrangement joins TRBV9 to TRBJ1-1, with 7 bases lining up with TRBD1. Germline CDR1 SGDLS, CDR2 YYNGEE. CDR3 size: 14 residues. The V gene end was trimmed by 4 bases and the J gene end by 4 bases; junction bases not matched to a gene: 7. The CDR3 loop reads CASSPRRQGTEAFF. CDR3 DNA sequence: TGTGCCAGCAGCCCCCGAAGACAGGGCACTGAAGCTTTCTTT.

The chain recombines TRBV5-6 with TRBJ1-5; D gene ambiguous. Per germline, CDR1 SGHDT and CDR2 YYEEEE. V was cut by 1 base and J by 4 bases, with 12 bases left in between. This CDR3 comprises 15 residues. The CDR3 sequence: CASSLTAGINQPQHF. CDR3 sequence (DNA): TGTGCCAGCAGCTTGACGGCAGGAATAAATCAGCCCCAGCATTTT.

The chain couples TRBV4-3 to TRBJ2-7; maybe TRBD1 (6 bases). Deletions cut 0 bases from V and 7 bases from J, with 19 bases between. CDR1 and CDR2 (germline): LGHNA, YSLEER. The CDR3 contains 16 residues. CDR3 in amino acids: CASSQDPGQPLREQYF. CDR3 bases: TGCGCCAGCAGCCAAGATCCCGGACAGCCACTCCGGGAGCAGTACTTC.

This rearrangement joins TRBV18 to TRBJ2-7, with D possibly matching TRBD1 (6 bases). Germline lookup yields CDR1 KGHSH and CDR2 LQKENI. The CDR3 is 14 residues long. V lost 3 bases to trimming and J lost 6 bases, with 15 bases between them. The CDR3 spells CASSPEYRVGEQYF. The DNA of the CDR3 is TGTGCCAGCTCACCCGAGTACAGGGTCGGCGAGCAGTACTTC.